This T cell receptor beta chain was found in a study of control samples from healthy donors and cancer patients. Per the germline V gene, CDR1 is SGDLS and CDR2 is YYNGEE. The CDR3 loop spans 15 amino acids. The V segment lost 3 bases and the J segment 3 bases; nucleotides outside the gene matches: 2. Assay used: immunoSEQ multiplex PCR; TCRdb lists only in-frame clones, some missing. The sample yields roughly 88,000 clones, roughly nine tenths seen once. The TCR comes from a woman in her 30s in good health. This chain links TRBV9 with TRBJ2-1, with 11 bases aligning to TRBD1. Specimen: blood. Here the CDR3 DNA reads TGTGCCAGCAGCGCGGGACAGGGGGGCTACAATGAGCAGTTCTTC. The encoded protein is CASSAGQGGYNEQFF. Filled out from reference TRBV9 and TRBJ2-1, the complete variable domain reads DSGVTQTPKHLITATGQRVTLRCSPRSGDLSVYWYQQSLDQGLQFLIQYYNGEERAKGNILERFSAQQFPDLHSELNLSSLELGDSALYFCASSAGQGGYNEQFFGPGTRLTVL.